These T cell receptor beta chains were read from a single sample in a study of T cell repertoires in cytomegalovirus infection. TCRdb recomputed calls from the reads with MiXCR, one row per CDR3 protein. Of roughly 500,000 distinct CDR3 sequences listed, 16% are singletons. Sequences were obtained from CD8+ T cells from PBMCs. The origin of the receptors is a human donor in good health (CMV status not recorded). Some clones in this sample may be carry-over from other donors' samples. The conserved cysteine and the conserved F or W are not part of the CDR3 here. Clone size is given for some rows only: seen once, a few or many times, or a class if the clone is expanded.

v_gene: TRBV4-1
len: 11
abundance: few
CDR3aa: ASSQRQRGEQF

v_gene: TRBV15
len: 16
abundance: .
CDR3aa: ATSRHPAGDGVLYEQY

v_gene: TRBV6-1
len: 14
abundance: many
CDR3aa: ASSPTLAGAMDTQY

v_gene: TRBV13
len: 16
abundance: .
CDR3aa: ASSLGRRGGGVDTEAF

v_gene: TRBV7-6
len: 11
abundance: many
CDR3aa: ASSNAGVDTQY

v_gene: TRBV5-6
len: 13
abundance: .
CDR3aa: ASSRGPSNGETQY

v_gene: TRBV5-1
len: 12
abundance: few
CDR3aa: ASSLGGEKTEAF

v_gene: TRBV13
len: 13
abundance: .
CDR3aa: ASSLGQGPINEQF

v_gene: TRBV19
len: 15
abundance: few
CDR3aa: ASSIPRQGRGEDGYT

v_gene: TRBV7-9
len: 13
abundance: many
CDR3aa: ASSSPGRDYNEQF

v_gene: TRBV7-3
len: 14
abundance: many
CDR3aa: ASSFLREAPYNEQF

v_gene: TRBV9
len: 12
abundance: few
CDR3aa: ASSAATGSETQY

v_gene: TRBV7-9
len: 13
abundance: many
CDR3aa: ASSQHSVSYNEQF

v_gene: TRBV6-2/TRBV6-3
len: 12
abundance: many
CDR3aa: ASSYGQSNQPQH

v_gene: TRBV7-9
len: 14
abundance: many
CDR3aa: ASSSPPAGVYNEQF

v_gene: TRBV7-6
len: 14
abundance: many
CDR3aa: ASSTGTASGTEKLF

v_gene: TRBV24-1
len: 14
abundance: few
CDR3aa: ATSPGGRRGTDTQY

v_gene: TRBV7-3
len: 15
abundance: many
CDR3aa: ASSLRGRGSSYNEQF

v_gene: TRBV28
len: 20
abundance: many
CDR3aa: ASSYVKRGLAGGPPSTDTQY

v_gene: TRBV7-3
len: 11
abundance: .
CDR3aa: ASSSGLWDTQY

v_gene: TRBV3-1
len: 11
abundance: once
CDR3aa: ASSQAPGQPQH

v_gene: TRBV7-9
len: 13
abundance: many
CDR3aa: ASSLEVGVNYEQY

v_gene: TRBV27
len: 11
abundance: many
CDR3aa: ASSFSGLEEQY

v_gene: TRBV6-6
len: 12
abundance: few
CDR3aa: ASSSTGRDYGYT

v_gene: TRBV7-9
len: 12
abundance: many
CDR3aa: ASAGGETYNEQF

v_gene: TRBV27
len: 14
abundance: many
CDR3aa: ASSLWGGSSYNEQF

v_gene: TRBV12-3/TRBV12-4
len: 11
abundance: few
CDR3aa: ASSHSREDGYT

v_gene: TRBV7-3
len: 13
abundance: many
CDR3aa: ASSWGTTATDTQY

v_gene: TRBV5-5
len: 13
abundance: few
CDR3aa: ASSFFYRGDEKLF

v_gene: TRBV6-5
len: 12
abundance: many
CDR3aa: ASRTGGADTEAF

v_gene: TRBV4-1
len: 14
abundance: few
CDR3aa: ASSQVPDRRNEKLF

v_gene: TRBV27
len: 11
abundance: many
CDR3aa: ASSLSLGNEQF

v_gene: TRBV12-3/TRBV12-4
len: 11
abundance: .
CDR3aa: ASSLVRADEQF

v_gene: TRBV6-5
len: 12
abundance: many
CDR3aa: ASSYSEAANIQY

v_gene: TRBV30
len: 10
abundance: .
CDR3aa: AWSVRRGEQY

v_gene: TRBV2
len: 13
abundance: many
CDR3aa: AARLAGDNYNEQF

v_gene: TRBV19
len: 11
abundance: .
CDR3aa: ASNDRGNTEAF

v_gene: TRBV7-9
len: 16
abundance: many
CDR3aa: ASSPSARAKRVNTEAF

v_gene: TRBV10-3
len: 13
abundance: many
CDR3aa: AISGAGGPYAEAF

v_gene: TRBV27
len: 10
abundance: .
CDR3aa: ASSGQGYEHY